Given below is one T cell receptor (beta chain) in context. It has no known antigen specificity. Base qualities are not recorded, but no much larger clone differs from it by a single base. V and J are trimmed by 5 bases and 2 bases, and the gene matches miss 9 bases of the junction. The CDR3, from cysteine to phenylalanine, totals 16 residues. CDR3 DNA only is kept here, 48 bases in frame from base 1. The germline V gene supplies CDR1 MGHRA and CDR2 YSYEKL. The data are from a study of blood T cell repertoires in COVID-19 (TCRdb year 2020). Regarding the research as a whole: Collaborator samples came from the United States, Italy and Spain and covered acute and convalescent phases of COVID-19. The material from the prospective study consisted of cDNA or gDNA derived from T cells, B-cell-depleted T cells, or PBMCs. Subjects who had been exposed to COVID-19, were actively infected with it, or had recovered from it provided the deeply sampled blood TCRbeta repertoires that made up the dataset. The repertoires were released in a freely available public database meant as a resource for research on the immune response to SARS-CoV-2. Samples came from the ongoing ImmuneRACE study (first 160 participants) plus 1,254 subjects from 6 global collaborators. A de-identified subject ID, COVID-19 status, age in years and sex were almost always included in the sample metadata. Where available, HLA class I and class II types were taken from metadata supplied by the sample provider and were not determined by assay-based typing. Results and caveats for the whole study, not just this receptor: How much clinical and demographic metadata was included differed by source and by participant, and the metadata was provided uncurated.

TCRbeta CDR3 regions were amplified from genomic DNA by means of the immunoSEQ Assay, a bias-controlled multiplex PCR. The authors processed their data as follows. Within the assay, amplification of reference gene primers was used to estimate how many nucleated cells each sample contained. Sequence reads were collapsed and filtered to measure the absolute abundance of every unique TCRbeta CDR3 rearrangement. For each sample, productive Simpson clonality was calculated by taking the square root of Simpson's diversity index across productive rearrangements. Imported from immuneACCESS, the table was reduced by TCRdb to in-frame sequences with V and J called. These copies leave out some clones; in studies compared against another copy, an unresolved V gene accounts for under half, and the cause of the remainder is not known. V and J calls and clone size are those listed in that table; D and trimming were worked out from the DNA. The table for this sample lists around 370,000 clones; around nine tenths of them were counted only once. The top ten clonotypes cover around 6.6% of the sample.

In Seattle, one collaborating source enrolled patients while the infection was active and tracked those patients longitudinally over the course of disease. Collaborating institutions collected whole blood in K2EDTA tubes following their own protocols. For TCRbeta analysis, collaborator samples were shipped as frozen whole blood, as isolated PBMCs, or as DNA extracted from either sample type. In this chain, TRBV4-1 is recombined with TRBJ1-2, with 9 middle bases fitting TRBD1. Sequences were obtained from peripheral blood. This TCR was sampled from a woman in her 70s with COVID-19, enrolled during active disease. At the DNA level, the sequence is TGCGCCAGCAGCTCCGGACAGGGGTATACAAACTATGGCTACACCTTC. This sequence encodes CASSSGQGYTNYGYTF.